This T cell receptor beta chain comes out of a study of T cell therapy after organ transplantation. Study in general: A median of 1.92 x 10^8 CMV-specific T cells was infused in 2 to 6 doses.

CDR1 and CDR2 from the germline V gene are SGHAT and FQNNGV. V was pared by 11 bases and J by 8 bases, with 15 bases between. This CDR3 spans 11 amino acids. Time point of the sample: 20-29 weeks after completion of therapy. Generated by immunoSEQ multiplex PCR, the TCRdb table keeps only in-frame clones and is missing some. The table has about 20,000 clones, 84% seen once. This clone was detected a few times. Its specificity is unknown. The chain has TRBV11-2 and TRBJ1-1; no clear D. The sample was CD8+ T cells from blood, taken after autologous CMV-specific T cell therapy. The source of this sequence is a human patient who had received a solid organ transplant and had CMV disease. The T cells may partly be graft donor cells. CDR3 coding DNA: TGTGCCTCCTCTACGGGGAGCGAAGCTTTCTTT. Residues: CASSTGSEAFF.